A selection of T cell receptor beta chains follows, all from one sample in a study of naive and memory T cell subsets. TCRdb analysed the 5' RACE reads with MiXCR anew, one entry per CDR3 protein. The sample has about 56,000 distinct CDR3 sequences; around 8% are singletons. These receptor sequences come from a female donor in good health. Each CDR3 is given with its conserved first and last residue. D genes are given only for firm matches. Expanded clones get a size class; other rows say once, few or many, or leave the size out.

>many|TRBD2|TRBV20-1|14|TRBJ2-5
CSARLAGGLETQYF
TGCAGTGCTAGACTAGCGGGGGGGCTCGAGACCCAGTACTTC
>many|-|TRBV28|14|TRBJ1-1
CASSPSPNRVVAFF
TGTGCCAGCAGTCCATCCCCTAACAGGGTTGTTGCTTTCTTT
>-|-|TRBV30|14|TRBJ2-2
CAWSVIPSTGELFF
TGTGCCTGGAGTGTAATCCCTTCCACCGGGGAGCTGTTTTTT
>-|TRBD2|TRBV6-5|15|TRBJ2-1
CASSHGLAGSNEQFF
TGTGCCAGCAGTCACGGACTAGCGGGGAGCAATGAGCAGTTCTTC
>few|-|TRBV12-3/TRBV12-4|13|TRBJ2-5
CASSFRGEKTQYF
TGTGCCAGCAGTTTTCGAGGGGAGAAGACCCAGTACTTC
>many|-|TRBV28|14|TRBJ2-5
CASSFGSQGQTQYF
TGTGCCAGCAGTTTCGGTAGTCAGGGCCAGACCCAGTACTTC
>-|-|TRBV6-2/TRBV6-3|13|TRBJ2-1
CASSRDDWNEQFF
TGTGCCAGCAGTCGGGACGATTGGAATGAGCAGTTCTTC
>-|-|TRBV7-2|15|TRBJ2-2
CASSPNPSGTGELFF
TGTGCCAGCAGCCCGAACCCCTCAGGGACCGGGGAGCTGTTTTTT
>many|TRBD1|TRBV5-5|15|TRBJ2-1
CASSSGTGYYNEQFF
TGTGCCAGCAGCTCAGGGACAGGGTACTACAATGAGCAGTTCTTC
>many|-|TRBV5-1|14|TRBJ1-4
CASSLGPTDEKLFF
TGCGCCAGCAGCTTGGGGCCAACGGATGAAAAACTGTTTTTT
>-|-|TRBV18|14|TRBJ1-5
CASSPGTGNQPQHF
TGTGCCAGCTCGCCCGGCACAGGCAATCAGCCCCAGCATTTT
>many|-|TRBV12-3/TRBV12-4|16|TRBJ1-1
CASSLTHGGLSTEAFF
TGTGCCAGCAGTTTGACGCACGGGGGATTGAGCACTGAAGCTTTCTTT
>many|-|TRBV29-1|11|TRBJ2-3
CSVGTETTQYF
TGCAGCGTTGGGACAGAGACTACGCAGTATTTT
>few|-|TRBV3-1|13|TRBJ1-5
CASSRNRYQPQHF
TGTGCCAGCAGTCGAAACAGGTATCAGCCCCAGCATTTT
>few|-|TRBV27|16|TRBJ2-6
CASSLISVRGANVLTF
TGTGCCAGCAGTTTGATATCAGTGAGGGGGGCCAACGTCCTGACTTTC
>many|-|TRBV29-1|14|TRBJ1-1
CSVVSVGRSAAAFF
TGCAGCGTTGTCTCGGTTGGACGGAGCGCTGCGGCTTTCTTT
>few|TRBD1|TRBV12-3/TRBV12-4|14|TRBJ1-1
CASRDRGLRTEAFF
TGTGCCAGCAGAGACAGGGGGCTAAGGACTGAAGCTTTCTTT
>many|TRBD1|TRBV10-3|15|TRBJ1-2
CAILSPGQEEYGYTF
TGTGCCATCCTATCCCCAGGACAGGAAGAATATGGCTACACCTTC
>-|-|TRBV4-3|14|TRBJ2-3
CASSQETAQVTQYF
TGCGCCAGCAGCCAAGAGACAGCTCAGGTTACGCAGTATTTT
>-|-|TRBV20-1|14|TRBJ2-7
CSARDRGAAYEQYF
TGCAGTGCTAGAGACCGAGGGGCCGCCTACGAGCAGTACTTC
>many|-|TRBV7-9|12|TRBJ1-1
CASSLVYTEAFF
TGTGCCAGCAGCTTAGTCTACACTGAAGCTTTCTTT
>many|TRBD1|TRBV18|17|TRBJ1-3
CASSPGTGDHSGNTIYF
TGTGCCAGCTCACCGGGGACAGGGGATCACTCTGGAAACACCATATATTTT
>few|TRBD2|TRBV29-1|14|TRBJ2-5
CSVGLAGGQETQYF
TGCAGCGTCGGACTAGCGGGGGGCCAAGAGACCCAGTACTTC
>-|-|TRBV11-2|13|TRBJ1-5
CASSRTVNQPQHF
TGTGCCAGCAGTCGGACAGTCAATCAGCCCCAGCATTTT
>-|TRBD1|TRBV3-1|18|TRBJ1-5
CASSPSRDRVHSNQPQHF
TGTGCCAGCAGCCCATCCCGGGACAGGGTGCATAGCAATCAGCCCCAGCATTTT
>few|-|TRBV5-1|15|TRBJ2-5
CASSLLGRGRETQYF
TGCGCCAGCAGCTTGCTTGGCAGAGGGCGAGAGACCCAGTACTTC
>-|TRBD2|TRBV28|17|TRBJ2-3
CASSLGLAGGYTDTQYF
TGTGCCAGCAGTTTGGGGCTAGCGGGGGGTTACACAGATACGCAGTATTTT
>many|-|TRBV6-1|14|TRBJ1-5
CASSELYSNQPQHF
TGTGCCAGCAGTGAACTCTATAGCAATCAGCCCCAGCATTTT
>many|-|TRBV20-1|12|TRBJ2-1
CSAALRNNEQFF
TGCAGTGCTGCCCTCCGAAACAATGAGCAGTTCTTC
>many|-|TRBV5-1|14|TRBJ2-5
CASSFTGTQLTQYF
TGCGCCAGCAGCTTCACCGGGACCCAGCTGACCCAGTACTTC
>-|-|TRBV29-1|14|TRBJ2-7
CSVVVQLKSYEQYF
TGCAGCGTTGTGGTCCAATTAAAGTCCTACGAGCAGTACTTC
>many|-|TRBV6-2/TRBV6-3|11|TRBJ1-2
CASSTGSGYTF
TGTGCCAGCAGTACAGGCTCCGGCTACACCTTC
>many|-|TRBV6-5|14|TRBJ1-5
CASSYSGGVQPQHF
TGTGCCAGCAGTTACTCCGGGGGGGTGCAGCCCCAGCATTTT
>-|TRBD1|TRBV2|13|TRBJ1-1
CASRGDRGTEAFF
TGTGCCAGCAGGGGGGACAGGGGCACTGAAGCTTTCTTT
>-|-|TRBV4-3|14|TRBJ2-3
CASSQGAPSDTQYF
TGCGCCAGCAGCCAGGGGGCCCCCTCAGATACGCAGTATTTT
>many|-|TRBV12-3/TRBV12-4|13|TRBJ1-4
CASSFRWDEKLFF
TGTGCCAGCAGTTTCCGTTGGGATGAAAAACTGTTTTTT
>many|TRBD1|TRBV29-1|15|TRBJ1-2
CSAQGTGGWNYGYTF
TGCAGCGCCCAGGGGACAGGGGGCTGGAACTATGGCTACACCTTC
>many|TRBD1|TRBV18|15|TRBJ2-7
CASSTRQGAIDEQYF
TGTGCCAGCTCCACGAGACAGGGGGCAATCGACGAGCAGTACTTC
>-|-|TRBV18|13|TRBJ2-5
CASSPHSLETQYF
TGTGCCAGCTCACCTCACTCTCTAGAGACCCAGTACTTC
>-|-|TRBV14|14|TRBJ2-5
CASSRAGREETQYF
TGTGCCAGCAGCCGGGCGGGCCGGGAAGAGACCCAGTACTTC
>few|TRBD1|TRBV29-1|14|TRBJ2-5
CSVAGQGLGETQYF
TGCAGCGTCGCGGGACAGGGGCTAGGGGAGACCCAGTACTTC
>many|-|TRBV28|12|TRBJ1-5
CASSLGGQPQHF
TGTGCCAGCAGTTTGGGTGGACAGCCCCAGCATTTT
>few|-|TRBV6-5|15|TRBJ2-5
CASSETPGELRTQYF
TGTGCCAGCAGTGAAACTCCGGGGGAACTAAGGACCCAGTACTTC
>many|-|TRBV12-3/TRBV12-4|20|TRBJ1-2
CASSLRLRANQGSTNYGYTF
TGTGCCAGCAGTTTAAGGCTAAGGGCAAATCAGGGATCAACTAACTATGGCTACACCTTC
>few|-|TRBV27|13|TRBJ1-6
CASSVTQYSPLHF
TGTGCCAGCAGTGTGACCCAATATTCACCCCTCCACTTT
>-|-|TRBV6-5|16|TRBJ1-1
CASSYGVGMMNTEAFF
TGTGCCAGCAGTTACGGCGTTGGGATGATGAACACTGAAGCTTTCTTT
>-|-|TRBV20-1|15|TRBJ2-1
CSASNRQVGKNEQFF
TGCAGTGCTTCTAATCGACAGGTTGGGAAGAATGAGCAGTTCTTC
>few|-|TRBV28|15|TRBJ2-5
CASSSSPGQGETQYF
TGTGCCAGCAGTTCCTCCCCGGGCCAAGGAGAGACCCAGTACTTC
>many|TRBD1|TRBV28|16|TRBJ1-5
CASSDMRRGSNQPQHF
TGTGCCAGCAGCGATATGCGCAGGGGGAGCAATCAGCCCCAGCATTTT
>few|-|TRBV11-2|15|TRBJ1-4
CASSRALPPAEKLFF
TGTGCCAGCAGCCGGGCCCTGCCTCCCGCCGAAAAACTGTTTTTT
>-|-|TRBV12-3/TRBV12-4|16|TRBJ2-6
CASSFGLRSGANVLTF
TGTGCCAGCAGTTTCGGACTCCGCTCTGGGGCCAACGTCCTGACTTTC